This T cell receptor beta chain appears in the sequencing data of a study of cytomegalovirus exposure and HLA in healthy donors. Study-level findings and limits: Many donors shared some public TCRs, even though most TCR sequences were rare. Altogether, 150 to 200 TCR beta chains were recorded as cytomegalovirus-associated.

The CDR3 is 16 residues long. The V segment lost 5 bases and the J segment 5 bases; nucleotides outside the gene matches: 6. Germline CDR1 MDHEN, CDR2 SYDVKM. Repertoires were generated with immunoSEQ multiplex PCR, while TCRdb's copy carries only in-frame clones and drops some. The table records around 90,000 clones, roughly 80% of them present only once. Among the roughly 120 subjects of the validation cohort, separate from the roughly 670-subject first cohort, were the donors. In this sample, this clone turned up once. Antigen: not known. V and J are TRBV28 and TRBJ2-5; TRBD2 matches 15 bases. Sequencing was done on a sample of PBMCs. This TCR was sampled from a woman between 18 and 29 years old in good health and CMV-seropositive. The CDR3 region is CASSRTSGGGWETQYF. In DNA, the CDR3 is TGTGCCAGCAGTCGGACTAGCGGGGGGGGTTGGGAGACCCAGTACTTC.